This entry features one T cell receptor beta chain sequence. This clone was seen a handful of times. Its antigen specificity is not known. Per-nucleotide qualities are absent, and no much larger clonotype sits a single base away. The data are from a study of blood T cell repertoires in COVID-19 (dated by TCRdb to 2018 to 2021). With respect to the entire study: Samples from collaborators originated in the United States, Italy and Spain and spanned both the acute and convalescent phases of COVID-19. The prospective study material was composed of cDNA or gDNA derived from T cells, B-cell-depleted T cells, or PBMCs. Subjects who had been exposed to COVID-19, were actively infected with it, or had recovered from it provided the deeply sampled blood TCRbeta repertoires that made up the dataset. The repertoires were made available in a free public database intended to serve as a resource for research on the immune response to SARS-CoV-2. Samples came from the ongoing ImmuneRACE study (first 160 participants) plus 1,254 subjects from 6 global collaborators. Sample metadata almost always included a de-identified subject ID, COVID-19 status, age in years and sex. Where available, HLA class I and class II types were obtained from metadata supplied by the sample provider rather than from assay-based typing. Study-level results and caveats: Clinical and demographic metadata were provided uncurated, with the amount varying by source and participant.

Whole blood was collected in K2EDTA tubes by collaborating institutions according to the institutions' own protocols. For TCRbeta analysis, collaborators shipped samples in one of three forms: frozen whole blood, isolated PBMCs, or DNA extracted from either of those sample types. The CDR3 runs 12 amino acids, cysteine and phenylalanine included. This entry keeps only the CDR3 DNA: 36 bases, framed from base 1. TCRbeta CDR3 regions were amplified from genomic DNA by means of the immunoSEQ Assay, a bias-controlled multiplex PCR. The paper's data handling went like this. Nucleated cell counts per sample were estimated from amplification of reference gene primers within the assay. Sequence reads were collapsed and filtered to measure the absolute abundance of every unique TCRbeta CDR3 rearrangement. For each sample, productive Simpson clonality was calculated as the square root of Simpson's diversity index across productive rearrangements. TCRdb obtained this table from immuneACCESS and retained in-frame rearrangements with V and J assigned. These tables miss some clones; where compared with another copy, unresolved V genes account for less than half of the shortfall, and the remainder is unexplained. V and J calls and clone size are those listed in that table; D and trimming were worked out from the DNA. This sample holds roughly 200,000 clones; about 85% were observed only once. The top ten constitute about 22% of the sample.

Sample: peripheral blood. The TCR sequence derives from a man between 60 and 75 years old with active or convalescent COVID-19. The chain is assembled from TRBV21-1 and TRBJ1-4. TRBV21-1 is described as a pseudogene. The bases read TGTGCCAGCAGCCCGCGTAGTTATGAACTGTTTTTT. Translated, this gives CASSPRSYELFF.